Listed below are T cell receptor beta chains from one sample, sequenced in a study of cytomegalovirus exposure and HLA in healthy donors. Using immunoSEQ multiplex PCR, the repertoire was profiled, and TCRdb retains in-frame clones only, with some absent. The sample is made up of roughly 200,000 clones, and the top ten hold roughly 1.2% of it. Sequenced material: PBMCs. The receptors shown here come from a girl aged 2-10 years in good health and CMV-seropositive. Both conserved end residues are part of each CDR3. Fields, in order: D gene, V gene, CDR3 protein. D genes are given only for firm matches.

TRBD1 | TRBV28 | CASRGTGRETQYF
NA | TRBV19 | CASSTRQALSYEQYF
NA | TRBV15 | CATSRDFRQNNEQFF
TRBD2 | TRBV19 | CASSTGTRPGELFF
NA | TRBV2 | CASSEVRGSEQYF
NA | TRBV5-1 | CASSFSGSYNEQFF
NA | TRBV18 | CASSPPSPPNEQFF
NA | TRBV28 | CASSLVGRNEKLFF
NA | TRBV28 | CASSLGGWGVFNSNQPQHF
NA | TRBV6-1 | CASSEVVTGRETQYF
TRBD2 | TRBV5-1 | CASSLGALAGVGNEQYF
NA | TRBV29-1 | CSASDSPYNEQFF
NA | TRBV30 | CAWSVRGRGNEKLFF
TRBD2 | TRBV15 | CATQRVGRAMVYEQFF
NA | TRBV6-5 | CATISGVADTQYF
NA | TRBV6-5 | CASSYSGVMNTEAFF
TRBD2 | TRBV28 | CASSLIVFGSGRHSSYNEQFF
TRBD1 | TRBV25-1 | CASRPTGGRGKDTEAFF
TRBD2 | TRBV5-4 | CASSSAGVGSQETQYF
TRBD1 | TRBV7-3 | CASSFSTGNYEQYF
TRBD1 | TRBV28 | CASSHDRVGDTQYF
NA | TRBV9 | CASSVAPPGSWTEAFF
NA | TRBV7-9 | CASTQGPNEKLFF
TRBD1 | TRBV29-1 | CSVEERVKQGALYEQYF
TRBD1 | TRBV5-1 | CASSLVTGGTTDTQYF
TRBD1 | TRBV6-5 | CASSGTGVYEQYF